Below are 29 T cell receptor beta chains sequenced from a single sample in a study of vaccination effects on CD4 cells after COVID-19. Isolation of CD4+ T cells took place after approximately ten days of culture. No antigen has been identified for these receptors. Repertoires were generated with immunoSEQ multiplex PCR, while TCRdb's copy carries only in-frame clones and drops some. The sample lists 30,000 or so clones; 65% were seen once. Material: CD4+ T cells from PBMCs cultured without peptide, obtained before COVID-19 vaccination. These receptors were obtained from a human donor who received a COVID-19 vaccine.

The chain uses TRBV7-6 and TRBJ2-7; 7 bases are a match to TRBD2. The CDR3 covers 15 residues. V dropped 3 bases and J dropped 0; count of bases not matched to a gene: 5. Germline V lookup: CDR1 SGHVS, CDR2 FNYEAQ. CDR3 coding DNA: TGTGCCAGCAGCTTTAGTTTAGCGGGCTCCTACGAGCAGTACTTC. It encodes CASSFSLAGSYEQYF. The whole variable domain, remainder taken from reference TRBV7-6 and TRBJ2-7, is GAGVSQSPRYKVTKRGQDVALRCDPISGHVSLYWYRQALGQGPEFLTYFNYEAQQDKSGLPNDRFSAERPEGSISTLTIQRTEQRDSAMYRCASSFSLAGSYEQYFGPGTRLTVT.

The rearrangement uses TRBV3-1 (or the pseudogene TRBV3-2) and TRBJ2-7, with D maybe TRBD2 (6 bases). This CDR3 spans 15 amino acids. The germline V and J ends were trimmed by 5 bases and 0 bases, with 14 bases remaining between them. Germline-derived CDR1 and CDR2 are LGHDT and YNNKEL (reference sequence). The CDR3: CASSSGLISSYEQYF. The CDR3 nucleotides are TGTGCCAGCAGCTCGGGACTGATCAGCTCCTACGAGCAGTACTTC.

V and J are TRBV18 and TRBJ2-3; D is undetermined. CDR3 length: 16 residues. Germline-derived CDR1 and CDR2 are KGHSH and LQKENI. The V end was cut by 4 bases, the J end by 0 bases, with 14 bases between. The CDR3 sequence: CASSLTKGISTDTQYF. CDR3 bases: TGTGCCAGCTCACTAACAAAGGGAATAAGCACAGATACGCAGTATTTT.

This clone was observed a few times. The chain links TRBV9 to TRBJ2-5; D not certain. V was cut by 4 bases and J by 4 bases, with 17 bases left in between. Germline V gene lookup returns CDR1 SGDLS and CDR2 YYNGEE. The length of the CDR3 is 15 residues. CDR3 region: CASSPSPAHAETQYF. CDR3 nucleotide sequence: TGTGCCAGCAGCCCCTCCCCGGCCCACGCAGAGACCCAGTACTTC.

The chain is built from TRBV7-2 and TRBJ1-2; D is ambiguous. Trimming took 6 bases from V and 4 from J, leaving 21 bases between them. The CDR3 runs to 16 residues. The germline V gene has CDR1 SGHTA and CDR2 FQGNSA. DNA for the CDR3: TGTGCCAGCAGTCAACAATCTGTGGGCTACGGCTATGGCTACACCTTC. Protein sequence: CASSQQSVGYGYGYTF.

This clone was seen just once. The gene calls are TRBV7-9 and TRBJ2-3; 7 nucleotides line up with TRBD1. The CDR3 extends over 17 amino acids. The germline CDR1 and CDR2 sequences are SEHNR and FQNEAQ (reference sequence). After removal of 3 bases from V and 0 bases from J, the junction contained 9 bases not matched to a gene. The CDR3 loop is CASSFGVFRGSTDTQYF. CDR3 DNA: TGTGCCAGCAGCTTTGGAGTTTTCAGGGGGAGCACAGATACGCAGTATTTT.

This rearrangement joins TRBV3-1 (or the pseudogene TRBV3-2) to TRBJ1-1; D may be TRBD1 (5 bases). The germline CDR1 and CDR2 sequences are LGHDT and YNNKEL (reference sequence). This CDR3 has 14 residues. The V end lost 4 bases, the J end lost 9 bases, and 18 bases lay between the germline ends. The CDR3 nucleotides are TGTGCCAGCAGCCGAGGCAGGGATTTCACCCAAGCTTTCTTT. It yields the protein CASSRGRDFTQAFF.

This chain uses TRBV10-3 with TRBJ1-5; D remains ambiguous. The V gene's germline CDR1 is ENHRY and CDR2 SYGVKD. The CDR3 has 14 residues. Between the trimmed V and J ends, which lost 5 bases and 2 bases, there was a span of 10 bases. In DNA form, the CDR3 reads TGTGCCATCAGTCCCTCGGGTGGCAATCAGCCCCAGCATTTT. Amino acid sequence: CAISPSGGNQPQHF.

This clone turned up a few times. The rearrangement links TRBV12-3 or TRBV12-4 to TRBJ2-1, with unresolved D. Trimming pared 7 bases from V and 7 bases from J, leaving 14 bases between. The CDR3 covers 13 residues. CDR3 in DNA: TGTGCCAGCACCCCCCCGAACGTGAATGAGCAGTTCTTC. This translates into CASTPPNVNEQFF.

This clone has only one observation. The CDR3 nucleotides read TGTGCCAGCCGCGGATACGAAAGCGGGAGGAGAAACACCGGGGAGCTGTTTTTT. This encodes CASRGYESGRRNTGELFF. The chain couples TRBV7-6 to TRBJ2-2; 9 positions match TRBD2. The length of the CDR3 is 18 residues. V was pared by 8 bases and J by 2 bases, with 15 bases of the junction left unmatched. The germline CDR1 and CDR2 sequences are SGHVS and FNYEAQ.

This clone was observed a handful of times. The CDR3: CASSQVLGMLYEQYF. CDR3 DNA: TGCGCCAGCAGCCAAGTTCTGGGGATGCTCTACGAGCAGTACTTC. The V and J genes are TRBV4-1 and TRBJ2-7; no reliable D call. Trimming cost V 1 base and J 3 bases, with 13 bases left between them. Germline CDR1 reads MGHRA; CDR2 reads YSYEKL. CDR3 length equals 15 residues.

The rearrangement links TRBV2 to TRBJ1-2; D is perhaps TRBD1 (5 bases). The CDR3 runs 14 residues. The germline gives CDR1 SNHLY, CDR2 FYNNEI. Trimming shortened V by 3 bases and J by 5 bases, and 13 bases separated the two germline ends. The CDR3 DNA follows: TGTGCCAGCAGTGACCAGGGTATGGGGTATGGCTACACCTTC. It yields the protein CASSDQGMGYGYTF.

The chain is built from TRBV6-5 and TRBJ2-6, with D unclear. The CDR3 runs 12 residues. Trimming removed 7 bases from V and 3 bases from J, with 4 bases in between. The germline CDR1 and CDR2 sequences are MNHEY and SVGAGI. The CDR3 loop reads CASTVGANVLTF. The CDR3, as DNA: TGTGCCAGCACTGTTGGGGCCAACGTCCTGACTTTC.

A note on this clone: The sample carries other DNA sequences with the same CDR3. This CDR3 is CASSYSGGDNQPQHF. In DNA form, the CDR3 reads TGTGCCAGCAGTTACTCCGGGGGGGATAATCAGCCCCAGCATTTT. J is TRBJ1-5 and V is TRBV6-5; weak D call: TRBD1 (5 bases). Germline V gene data show CDR1 as MNHEY and CDR2 as SVGAGI. The CDR3 totals 15 residues. V lost 0 bases to trimming and J lost 4 bases, with 10 bases between them.

The V and J genes are TRBV6-5 and TRBJ1-1; 8 positions match TRBD1. Trimming at V came to 6 bases and at J to 2 bases, leaving 8 bases not matched to a gene. Per germline, CDR1 MNHEY and CDR2 SVGAGI. The CDR3 runs 15 residues. As DNA, the CDR3 is TGTGCCAGCAGAAAAGAACAGGGGGGAAACACTGAAGCTTTCTTT. It encodes CASRKEQGGNTEAFF.

This chain joins TRBV2 and TRBJ2-1; 10 bases are shared with TRBD2. CDR1 and CDR2 (germline): SNHLY, FYNNEI. V was clipped by 3 bases and J by 8 bases; unmatched bases: 10. The CDR3 is 16 amino acids. The CDR3 sequence: CASSDVLAGVGHEQFF. CDR3 sequence (DNA): TGTGCCAGCAGTGATGTCCTAGCGGGAGTGGGGCATGAGCAGTTCTTC.

This chain joins TRBV3-1 (or the pseudogene TRBV3-2) and TRBJ1-4; D possibly corresponds to TRBD1 (6 bases). V was shortened by 1 base and J by 5 bases, with 26 bases between the two germline ends. The CDR3 runs to 20 residues. Germline-derived CDR1 and CDR2 are LGHDT and YNNKEL (reference sequence). The CDR3 nucleotides are TGTGCCAGCAGCCAAGGGGCTTACTCGGGTTGTGGGGGGCTGAATGAAAAACTGTTTTTT. It encodes CASSQGAYSGCGGLNEKLFF.

This clone has just one count. This rearrangement joins TRBV14 to TRBJ1-3, with no clear D. Trimming pared 1 base from V and 4 bases from J, leaving 5 bases between. Germline CDR1 SGHDN, CDR2 FVKESK. The CDR3 runs 13 residues. CDR3 amino acids: CASSQGRGNTIYF. CDR3 in DNA: TGTGCCAGCAGCCAAGGACGGGGAAACACCATATATTTT.

In its sample, this clone was seen once. The chain has TRBV10-1 and TRBJ2-3; TRBD1 or TRBD2 may be the D gene (5 bases each). Germline CDR1 reads WNHNN; CDR2 reads SYGVQD (reference sequence). This CDR3 has 15 residues. V shed 4 bases and J shed 2 bases, with 13 bases lying between them. The CDR3 DNA sequence: TGCGCCAGCAGTGCAGAGGGGCGACCCACAGATACGCAGTATTTT. This translates into CASSAEGRPTDTQYF.

This sequence joins TRBV6-4 and TRBJ2-3; 9 nucleotides agree with TRBD2. In germline, CDR1 is MRHNA, CDR2 SNTAGT. The CDR3 contains 14 residues. J gave up 4 bases and V 2 bases, and 1 base lay outside the gene matches. Here the CDR3 DNA reads TGTGCCAGCAGTGACGCGGGGGGGCCAGATACGCAGTATTTT. It specifies CASSDAGGPDTQYF.

This chain joins TRBV18 and TRBJ2-7, with D unclear. Per germline, CDR1 KGHSH and CDR2 LQKENI. The CDR3 is 12 residues long. V was trimmed by 0 bases and J by 7 bases, leaving 7 bases between them. The CDR3 bases are TGTGCCAGCTCACCACCGTCGCGGGAGCAGTACTTC. This encodes CASSPPSREQYF.

The rearrangement uses TRBV29-1 and TRBJ2-1; tentative D call: TRBD2 (5 bases). V was shortened by 0 bases and J by 11 bases, with 11 bases between the two germline ends. The germline gives CDR1 SQVTM, CDR2 ANQGSEA. The CDR3 runs 12 residues. CDR3 DNA sequence: TGCAGCGTTGAAGAACTAGGTAAAAAGCAGTTCTTC. It encodes CSVEELGKKQFF.

The chain employs TRBV4-2 and TRBJ2-3; D is possibly TRBD2 (6 bases). Germline CDR1 reads LGHNA; CDR2 reads YNFKEQ. The CDR3 runs to 16 residues. V was pared by 0 bases and J by 2 bases, with 12 bases between. The chain's CDR3 is CASSQELAPNTDTQYF. CDR3 in DNA: TGTGCCAGCAGCCAAGAACTAGCTCCAAACACAGATACGCAGTATTTT.

The rearrangement uses TRBV12-5 and TRBJ2-1; TRBD2 agrees at 8 bases. The junction had 2 bases not matched to a gene; V was cut back by 1 base and J by 6 bases. Germline V gene sequence: CDR1 LGHNT, CDR2 FRNRAP. This CDR3 has 14 amino acids. The CDR3 loop is CASGLAGLANEQFF. The CDR3 nucleotides read TGTGCTAGTGGTTTGGCCGGACTAGCCAATGAGCAGTTCTTC.

This chain uses TRBV7-9 with TRBJ2-3; 8 nucleotides align to TRBD1. This CDR3 spans 16 amino acids. J was trimmed by 4 bases and V by 5 bases; bases with no gene match: 11. Per germline, CDR1 SEHNR and CDR2 FQNEAQ (reference sequence). In DNA, the CDR3 is TGTGCCAGCAGCCCAAGAGACAGGGGTCGGGCAGATACGCAGTATTTT. It is translated as CASSPRDRGRADTQYF.

V is TRBV7-9 and J is TRBJ2-1, with 7 bases that match TRBD2. Germline values: CDR1 SEHNR, CDR2 FQNEAQ (reference sequence). J lost 0 bases, V lost 5 bases, and 4 bases had no gene match. The length of the CDR3 is 15 residues. This CDR3 reads CASSPRGDSYNEQFF. The DNA of the CDR3 is TGTGCCAGCAGCCCCCGGGGGGACTCCTACAATGAGCAGTTCTTC. Supplemented by reference TRBV7-9 and TRBJ2-1, the full variable domain reads DTGVSQNPRHKITKRGQNVTFRCDPISEHNRLYWYRQTLGQGPEFLTYFQNEAQLEKSRLLSDRFSAERPKGSFSTLEIQRTEQGDSAMYLCASSPRGDSYNEQFFGPGTRLTVL.

The chain uses TRBV6-5 and TRBJ2-5; 13 bases are shared with TRBD2. The trim removed 4 bases at V and 5 bases at J, leaving 7 bases unmatched. This CDR3 is built from 16 residues. Germline V gene lookup returns CDR1 MNHEY and CDR2 SVGAGI. DNA of the CDR3: TGTGCCAGCAGTTCCGGACTAGCGGGAGTGGGTGAGACCCAGTACTTC. The encoded protein is CASSSGLAGVGETQYF.

The rearrangement joins TRBV5-1 to TRBJ2-7; TRBD1 matches at 7 bases. J was trimmed by 10 bases and V by 2 bases; bases with no gene match: 12. The germline V gene has CDR1 SGHRS and CDR2 YFSETQ. This CDR3 region has 14 residues. CDR3 protein: CASSFRDSSLRQYF. DNA of the CDR3: TGCGCCAGCAGCTTCCGGGACAGCTCTTTACGCCAGTACTTC.

The chain carries TRBV11-2 and TRBJ1-2; TRBD1 matches 9 bases. The CDR3 contains 15 residues. The V and J ends lost 4 bases and 4 bases, in that order; junction bases with no gene match: 7. Germline V gene sequence: CDR1 SGHAT, CDR2 FQNNGV. The CDR3 sequence is CASSSGQGLLYGYTF. For the CDR3, the DNA is TGTGCCAGCAGCTCGGGACAGGGTTTACTCTATGGCTACACCTTC.